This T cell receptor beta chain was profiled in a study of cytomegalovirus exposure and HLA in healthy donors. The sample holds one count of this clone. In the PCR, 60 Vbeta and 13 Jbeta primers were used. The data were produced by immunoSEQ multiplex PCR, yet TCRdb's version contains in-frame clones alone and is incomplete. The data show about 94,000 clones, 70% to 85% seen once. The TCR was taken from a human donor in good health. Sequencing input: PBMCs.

The CDR3 protein is CSAAFSGNTGELFF. The DNA for the CDR3 is TGCAGCGCCGCTTTTAGCGGGAACACCGGGGAGCTGTTTTTT. V is TRBV29-1 and J is TRBJ2-2; tentative D call: TRBD2 (6 bases). V was clipped by 7 bases and J by 1 base, with 13 bases between them. CDR3 length equals 14 residues. Germline-derived CDR1 and CDR2 are SQVTM and ANQGSEA.